One T cell receptor (beta chain) is described in this entry. In this sample, this clonotype turned up a few times. Its antigen is not yet known. The input lacks base qualities; no much larger clone sits a single base away. Every donor in the study was a healthy Caucasian. Three pairs of female monozygotic twins, all aged roughly 18 to 29 years, were included in the twin cohort. Peripheral blood mononuclear cells were the source from which RNA for the TCR libraries was isolated. This sample was taken from a study of identical twins listed by TCRdb under 2016. At the level of the whole study: The study deep-sequenced TCR alpha and beta repertoires from monozygotic twins, unrelated adults of various ages and cord blood to test whether fetal clonotypes persist. To rule out contamination, replicate twin experiments were performed at different times with different library preparation protocols. Broader findings and caveats from the paper: A weaker excess of twin sharing was found in beta out-of-frame sequences because the signal-to-noise ratio was lowered by fewer shared sequences. Because the same donors could not be followed over many years, conclusions were based on cross-sectional statistical analysis. Abundant cord blood beta clonotypes carried fewer insertions; young adult naive repertoires showed a weaker similar trend, while memory repertoires showed none. Compared with coincidental sharing between unrelated individuals, out-of-frame TCR alpha sequences shared between twins had an excess of sequences with low generation probability. Out-of-frame TCR alpha sharing in monozygotic twins was systematically underestimated by recombination models, whereas sharing between unrelated individuals was in agreement with the recombination models. Invariant T cells such as MAIT and iNKT could partly confound zero-insertion analyses, though diverse VJ usage argued against this for most clonotypes.

The CDR3 starts with the cysteine, ends with the phenylalanine, and has 12 residues. The only DNA kept is the CDR3, 36 bases in frame from the first base. The junction shows trimming of 5 bases on V and 5 bases on J, plus 9 bases between the germline ends. To prepare the library, 5' RACE was applied. Sequenced using an Illumina HiSeq 2000. Template switching introduced a universal primer binding site; the final cDNA contained a unique molecular identifier, enabling accurate counting of TCR cDNA molecules. Specific primers in the conserved constant-segment region were used to synthesize first-strand cDNA for TCR alpha and beta chains. To control for contamination, every cDNA library was double barcoded, receiving both a SMART-Mk sample barcode and Illumina barcodes. TruSeq adapter sequences, together with Illumina sample barcodes, were added in two successive PCR steps. The Illumina HiSeq platform was used with custom primers to sequence TCR alpha and beta cDNA libraries. For the original study's pipeline: Raw reads were processed with MiGEC to extract unique molecular identifiers, and MiXCR was used to determine CDR3 positions. Recombination models were inferred per individual with the repgenHMM and IGoR tools using an EM algorithm. The analysis of shared clonotypes was done with the tcR package in R, with sharing normalized by the product of cloneset sizes. Out-of-frame nonproductive sequences were analyzed to study raw recombination free of thymic and clonal selection effects. TCRdb cleaned the public reads at Q25 with fastp, built clones with MiXCR and kept in-frame beta chains. When rows share a CDR3 protein, they turn into one entry using the most common DNA and genes. TCRdb, not the original authors, processed these V and J calls. A total of 650,000 to 750,000 distinct CDR3 sequences appear in this sample, 21% of them only once. Of the sample, 4% to 4.5% is held by the ten largest clones.

The same specimen was also included in a second study, on T cells expressing NK-cell markers. The other study reports the following: Three sorted T-cell subsets (CD3+CD56+NKG2C+, CD3+CD56+NKG2C- and CD3+CD56-NKG2C+) from several donors had their TCR beta-chain repertoires profiled. Among the eight sequenced donors, seven were HCMV-seropositive and one was HCMV-seronegative. To restrict sorting to alphabetaTCR-expressing T cells, an anti-gammadeltaTCR antibody was added in several experiments. In a handful of donors, the dominant CD3+CD56+NKG2C+ clonotypes ranked among the top 10 CD8+ clonotypes, making up about 1.0-8% of CD8+ T cells. Those dominant clonotypes were again the most abundant among CD3+CD56-NKG2C+ cells in a handful of donors, at roughly 25-60.1%. Whether the expanded NKG2C-expressing T cell clones were specific for HCMV antigens remained unclear. The study sequenced eight donors, all healthy volunteers chosen at random: three men and five women. HCMV serostatus was determined by detecting HCMV-specific IgG in serum with a commercial ELISA kit. For about six donors, unsorted PBMC were also used to sequence bulk peripheral blood T-cell repertoires. MIGEC handled demultiplexing of the reads and grouping by UMI, while MiTCR was used to assemble and quantify clonotypes. Only TCR cDNA sequences supported by at least two reads were kept to exclude erroneous sequences. The tcR package was used for downstream repertoire analysis, with clonotypes matched between fractions based on CDR3 nucleotide sequence plus V segment. VDJmatch was used to annotate antigen specificity against VDJdb, with one amino acid substitution allowed in CDR3.

The chain uses TRBV12-3 or TRBV12-4 and TRBJ2-5, with the D gene not clear enough to name. Material: PBMCs. The receptor was derived from a woman aged 18-29 years in good health. CDR3 loop: CASSRNWETQYF. The nucleotide sequence reads as follows: TGTGCCAGCAGTCGTAATTGGGAGACCCAGTACTTC.